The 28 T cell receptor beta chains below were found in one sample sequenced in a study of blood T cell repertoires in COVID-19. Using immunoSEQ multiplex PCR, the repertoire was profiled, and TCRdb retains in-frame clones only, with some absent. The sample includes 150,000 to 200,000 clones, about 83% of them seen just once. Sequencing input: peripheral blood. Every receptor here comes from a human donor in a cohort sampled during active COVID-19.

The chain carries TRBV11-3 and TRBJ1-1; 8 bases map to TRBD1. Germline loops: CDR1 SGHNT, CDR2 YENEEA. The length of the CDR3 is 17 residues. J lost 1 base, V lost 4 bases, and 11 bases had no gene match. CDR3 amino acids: CASSYPDRVRGNTEAFF. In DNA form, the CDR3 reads TGTGCCAGCAGCTATCCGGACAGGGTAAGGGGGAACACTGAAGCTTTCTTT.

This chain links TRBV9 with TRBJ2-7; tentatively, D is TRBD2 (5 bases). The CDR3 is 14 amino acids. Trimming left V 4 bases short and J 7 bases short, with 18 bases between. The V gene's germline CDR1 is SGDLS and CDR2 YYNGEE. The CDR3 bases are TGTGCCAGCAGCTCGAGACCAAACCCGGGGGAGCAGTACTTC. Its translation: CASSSRPNPGEQYF.

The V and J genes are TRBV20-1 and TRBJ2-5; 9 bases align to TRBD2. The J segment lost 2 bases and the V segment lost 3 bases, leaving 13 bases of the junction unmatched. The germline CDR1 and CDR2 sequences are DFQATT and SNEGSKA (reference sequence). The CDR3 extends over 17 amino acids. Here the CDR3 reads CSASRASGNKVQETQYF. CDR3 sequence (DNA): TGCAGTGCTAGTCGGGCTAGCGGGAACAAGGTACAAGAGACCCAGTACTTC.

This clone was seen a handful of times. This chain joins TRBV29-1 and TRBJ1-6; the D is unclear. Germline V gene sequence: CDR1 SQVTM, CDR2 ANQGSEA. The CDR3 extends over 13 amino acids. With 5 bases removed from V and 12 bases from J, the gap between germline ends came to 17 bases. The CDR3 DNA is TGCAGCGTTCCGGGAACCATAATTCAACCCCTCCACTTT. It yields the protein CSVPGTIIQPLHF.

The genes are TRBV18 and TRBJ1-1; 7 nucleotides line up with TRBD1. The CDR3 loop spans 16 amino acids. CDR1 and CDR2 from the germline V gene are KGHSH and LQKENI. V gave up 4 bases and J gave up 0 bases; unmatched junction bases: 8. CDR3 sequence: CASSRNYDRVNTEAFF. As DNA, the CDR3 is TGTGCCAGCTCACGTAACTACGACAGGGTGAACACTGAAGCTTTCTTT.

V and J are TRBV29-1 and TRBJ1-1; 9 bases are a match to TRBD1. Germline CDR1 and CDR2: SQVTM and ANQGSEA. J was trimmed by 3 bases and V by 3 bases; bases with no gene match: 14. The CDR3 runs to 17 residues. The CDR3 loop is CSVDLRHRGPTHTEAFF. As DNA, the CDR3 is TGCAGCGTTGATCTCCGGCACAGGGGGCCTACTCACACTGAAGCTTTCTTT.

The chain's CDR3 is CASSSHRVHQETQYF. The CDR3 DNA reads TGTGCCAGCAGTTCCCACAGGGTCCACCAAGAGACCCAGTACTTC. The V and J genes are TRBV6-9 and TRBJ2-5; perhaps TRBD1 as D (6 bases). V shed 4 bases and J shed 0 bases, with 12 bases lying between them. This CDR3 is 15 amino acids long. Per the germline V gene, CDR1 is MNHGY and CDR2 is SVAAGI.

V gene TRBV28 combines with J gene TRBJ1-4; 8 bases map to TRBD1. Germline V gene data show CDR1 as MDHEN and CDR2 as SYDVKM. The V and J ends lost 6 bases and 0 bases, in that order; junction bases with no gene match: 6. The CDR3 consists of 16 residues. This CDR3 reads CASSWTGMSTNEKLFF. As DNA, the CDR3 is TGTGCCAGCAGCTGGACAGGGATGTCAACTAATGAAAAACTGTTTTTT.

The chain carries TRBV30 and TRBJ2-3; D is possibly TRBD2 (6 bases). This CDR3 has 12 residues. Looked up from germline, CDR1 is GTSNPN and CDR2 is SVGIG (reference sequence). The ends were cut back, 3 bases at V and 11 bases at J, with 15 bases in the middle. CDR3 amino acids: CAWRKEGWGQYF. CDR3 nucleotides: TGTGCCTGGAGGAAGGAGGGGTGGGGGCAGTATTTT.

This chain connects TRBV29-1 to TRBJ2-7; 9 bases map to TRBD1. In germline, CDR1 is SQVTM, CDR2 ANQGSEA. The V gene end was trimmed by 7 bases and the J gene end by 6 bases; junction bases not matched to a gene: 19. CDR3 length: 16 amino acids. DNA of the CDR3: TGCAGCGCCGTAACCACTCCCGGGACAGGGCATTTCGAGCAGTACTTC. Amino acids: CSAVTTPGTGHFEQYF.

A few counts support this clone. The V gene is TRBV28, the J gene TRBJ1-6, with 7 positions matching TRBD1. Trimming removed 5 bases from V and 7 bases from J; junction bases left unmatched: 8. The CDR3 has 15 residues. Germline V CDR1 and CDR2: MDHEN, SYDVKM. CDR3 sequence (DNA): TGTGCCAGCAGTCTCCCGGACAGGTTCAATTCACCCCTCCACTTT. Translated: CASSLPDRFNSPLHF.

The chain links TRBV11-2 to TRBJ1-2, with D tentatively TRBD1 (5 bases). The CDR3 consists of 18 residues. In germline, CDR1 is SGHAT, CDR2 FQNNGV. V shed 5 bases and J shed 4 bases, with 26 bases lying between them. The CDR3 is CASSQWGKTRHSIYGYTF. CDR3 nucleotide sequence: TGTGCCAGCAGCCAGTGGGGCAAAACCCGCCATAGTATCTATGGCTACACCTTC.

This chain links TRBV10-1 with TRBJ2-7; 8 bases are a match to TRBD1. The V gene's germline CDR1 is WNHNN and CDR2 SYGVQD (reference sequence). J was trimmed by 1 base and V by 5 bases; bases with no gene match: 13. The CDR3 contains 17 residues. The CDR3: CASSSRRTGINSYEQYF. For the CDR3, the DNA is TGCGCCAGCAGTTCCAGGAGGACAGGGATCAATTCCTACGAGCAGTACTTC.

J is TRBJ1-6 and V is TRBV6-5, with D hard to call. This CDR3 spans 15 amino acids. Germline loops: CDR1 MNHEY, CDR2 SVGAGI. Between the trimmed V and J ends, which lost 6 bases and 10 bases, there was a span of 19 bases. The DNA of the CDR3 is TGTGCCAGCAGCCGCGGGTCCTTTAATCACTCACCCCTCCACTTT. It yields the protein CASSRGSFNHSPLHF.

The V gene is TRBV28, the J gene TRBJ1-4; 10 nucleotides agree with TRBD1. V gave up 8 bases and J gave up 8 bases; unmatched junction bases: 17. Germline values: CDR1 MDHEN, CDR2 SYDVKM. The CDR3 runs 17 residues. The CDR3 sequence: CASGIRDRGIPREKLFF. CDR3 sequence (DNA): TGTGCCAGCGGGATACGGGACAGGGGCATCCCCCGGGAAAAACTGTTTTTT.

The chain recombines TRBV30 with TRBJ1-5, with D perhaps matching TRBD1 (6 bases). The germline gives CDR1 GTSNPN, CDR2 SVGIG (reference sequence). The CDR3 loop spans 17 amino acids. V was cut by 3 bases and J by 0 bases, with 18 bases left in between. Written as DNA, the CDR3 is TGTGCCTGGAGCACCACCCCGGGGGGGCTTAGCAATCAGCCCCAGCATTTT. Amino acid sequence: CAWSTTPGGLSNQPQHF.

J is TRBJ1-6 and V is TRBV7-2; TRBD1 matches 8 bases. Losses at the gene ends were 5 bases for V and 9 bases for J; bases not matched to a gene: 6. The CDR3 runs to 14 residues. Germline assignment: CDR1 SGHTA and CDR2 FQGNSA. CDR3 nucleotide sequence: TGTGCCAGCAGCCACGGACAGGGTCGTTCACCCCTCCACTTT. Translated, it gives CASSHGQGRSPLHF. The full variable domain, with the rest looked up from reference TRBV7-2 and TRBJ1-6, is GAGVSQSPSNKVTEKGKDVELRCDPISGHTALYWYRQSLGQGLEFLIYFQGNSAPDKSGLPSDRFSAERTGGSVSTLTIQRTQQEDSAVYLCASSHGQGRSPLHFGNGTRLTVT.

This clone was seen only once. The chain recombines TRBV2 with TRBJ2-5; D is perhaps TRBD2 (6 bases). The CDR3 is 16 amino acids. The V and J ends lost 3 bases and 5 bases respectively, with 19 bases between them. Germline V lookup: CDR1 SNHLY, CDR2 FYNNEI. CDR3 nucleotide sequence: TGTGCCAGCAGTGATTTCCAGGGAGGAATGGGGGAGACCCAGTACTTC. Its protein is CASSDFQGGMGETQYF.

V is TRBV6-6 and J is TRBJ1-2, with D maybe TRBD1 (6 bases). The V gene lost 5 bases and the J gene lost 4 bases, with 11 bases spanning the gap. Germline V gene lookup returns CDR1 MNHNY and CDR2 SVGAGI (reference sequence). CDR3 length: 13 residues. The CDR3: CASSRTEIYGYTF. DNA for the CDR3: TGTGCCAGCAGTCGGACAGAGATCTATGGCTACACCTTC.

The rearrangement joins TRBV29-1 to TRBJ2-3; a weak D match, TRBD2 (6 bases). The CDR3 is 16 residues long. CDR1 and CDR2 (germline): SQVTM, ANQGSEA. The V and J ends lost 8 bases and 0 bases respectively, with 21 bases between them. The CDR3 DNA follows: TGCAGCATTCGACGGCCGGGAGCCTCTAGCACAGATACGCAGTATTTT. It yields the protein CSIRRPGASSTDTQYF.

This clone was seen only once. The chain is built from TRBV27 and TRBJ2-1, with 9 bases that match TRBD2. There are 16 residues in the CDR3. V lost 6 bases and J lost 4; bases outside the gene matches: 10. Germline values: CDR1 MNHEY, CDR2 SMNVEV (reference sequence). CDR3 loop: CASSQPTSGRYNEQFF. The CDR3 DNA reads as TGTGCCAGCAGCCAACCGACTAGCGGTCGGTACAATGAGCAGTTCTTC.

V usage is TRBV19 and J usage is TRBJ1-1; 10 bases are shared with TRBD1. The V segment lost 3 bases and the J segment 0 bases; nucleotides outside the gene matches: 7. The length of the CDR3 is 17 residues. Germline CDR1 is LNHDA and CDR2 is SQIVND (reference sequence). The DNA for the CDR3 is TGTGCCAGTAGTATGGGACAGGGGACTTTCATGAACACTGAAGCTTTCTTT. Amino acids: CASSMGQGTFMNTEAFF.

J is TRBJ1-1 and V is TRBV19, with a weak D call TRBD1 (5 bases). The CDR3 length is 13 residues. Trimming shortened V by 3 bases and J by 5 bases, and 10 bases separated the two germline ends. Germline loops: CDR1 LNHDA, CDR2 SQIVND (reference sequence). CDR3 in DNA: TGTGCCAGTAGTATCGCAGGGTGGACTGAAGCTTTCTTT. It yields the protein CASSIAGWTEAFF.

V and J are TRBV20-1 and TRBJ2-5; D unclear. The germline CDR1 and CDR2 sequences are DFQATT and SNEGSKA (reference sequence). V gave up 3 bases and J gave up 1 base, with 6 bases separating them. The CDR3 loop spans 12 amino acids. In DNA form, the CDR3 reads TGCAGTGCTAGTTCCCTCCAAGAGACCCAGTACTTC. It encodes CSASSLQETQYF.

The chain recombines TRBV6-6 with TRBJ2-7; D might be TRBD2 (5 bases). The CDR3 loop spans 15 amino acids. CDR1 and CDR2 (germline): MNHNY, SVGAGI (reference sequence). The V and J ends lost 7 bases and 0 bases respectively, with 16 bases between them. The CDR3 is CASKPGSDYSYEQYF. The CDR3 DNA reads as TGTGCCAGCAAACCGGGATCCGATTACTCCTACGAGCAGTACTTC.

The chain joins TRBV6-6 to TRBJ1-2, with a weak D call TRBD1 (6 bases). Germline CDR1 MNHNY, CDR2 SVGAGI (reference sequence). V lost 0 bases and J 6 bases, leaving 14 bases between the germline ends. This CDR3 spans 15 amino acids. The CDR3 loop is CASSYSGGQGNGYTF. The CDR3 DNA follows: TGTGCCAGCAGTTACTCGGGGGGGCAGGGGAATGGCTACACCTTC.

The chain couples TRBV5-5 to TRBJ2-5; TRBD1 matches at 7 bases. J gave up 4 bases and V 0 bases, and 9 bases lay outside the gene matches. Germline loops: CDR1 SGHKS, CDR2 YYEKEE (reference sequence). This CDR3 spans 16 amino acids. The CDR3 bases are TGTGCCAGCAGCTTGGACCCACAGGGGTTTTCAGAGACCCAGTACTTC. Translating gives CASSLDPQGFSETQYF.

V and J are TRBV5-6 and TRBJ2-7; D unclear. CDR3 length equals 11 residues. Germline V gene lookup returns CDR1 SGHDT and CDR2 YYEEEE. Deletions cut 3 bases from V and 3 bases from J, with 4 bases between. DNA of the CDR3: TGTGCCAGCAGCTCGAGCTACGAGCAGTACTTC. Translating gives CASSSSYEQYF.